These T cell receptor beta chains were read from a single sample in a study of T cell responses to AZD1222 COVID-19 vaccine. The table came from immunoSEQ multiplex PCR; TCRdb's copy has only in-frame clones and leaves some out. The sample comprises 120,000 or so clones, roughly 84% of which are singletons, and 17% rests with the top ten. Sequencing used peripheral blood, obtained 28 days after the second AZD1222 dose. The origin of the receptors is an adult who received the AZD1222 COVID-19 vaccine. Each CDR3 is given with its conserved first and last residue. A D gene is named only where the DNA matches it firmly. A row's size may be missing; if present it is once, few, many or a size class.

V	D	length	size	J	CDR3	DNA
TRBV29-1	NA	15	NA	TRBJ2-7	CSVRPSSTDSYEQYF	TGCAGCGTTCGCCCTTCGTCGACGGACTCCTACGAGCAGTACTTC
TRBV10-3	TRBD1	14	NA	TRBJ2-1	CAIQGQGSYNEQFF	TGTGCCATCCAGGGACAGGGCTCCTACAATGAGCAGTTCTTC
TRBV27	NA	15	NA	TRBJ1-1	CASSLIGLSGTEAFF	TGTGCCAGCAGTTTAATAGGTTTATCGGGCACTGAAGCTTTCTTT
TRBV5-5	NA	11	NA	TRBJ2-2	CASSSPGELFF	TGTGCCAGCAGCAGCCCCGGGGAGCTGTTTTTT
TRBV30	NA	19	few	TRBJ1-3	CAWRGRVTGTLATGNTIYF	TGTGCCTGGAGGGGCCGTGTCACCGGGACACTAGCTACTGGAAACACCATATATTTT
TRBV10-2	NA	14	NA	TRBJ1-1	CASSDRRRNTEAFF	TGCGCCAGCAGTGACCGGAGAAGGAACACTGAAGCTTTCTTT
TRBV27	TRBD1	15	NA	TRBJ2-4	CASSLGFGQGNIQYF	TGTGCCAGCAGTTTAGGGTTTGGACAGGGAAACATTCAGTACTTC
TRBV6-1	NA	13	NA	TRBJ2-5	CASSETRQETQYF	TGTGCCAGCAGTGAAACTCGGCAAGAGACCCAGTACTTC
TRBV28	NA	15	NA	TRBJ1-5	CASSLPTGGNQPQHF	TGTGCCAGCAGTTTGCCTACTGGGGGCAATCAGCCCCAGCATTTT
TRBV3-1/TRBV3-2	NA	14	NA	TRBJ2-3	CASSFLASTDTQYF	TGTGCCAGCAGCTTCCTGGCTAGCACAGATACGCAGTATTTT
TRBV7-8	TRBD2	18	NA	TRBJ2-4	CASSFGLAGVVAKNIQYF	TGTGCCAGCAGCTTTGGACTAGCGGGAGTAGTAGCCAAAAACATTCAGTACTTC
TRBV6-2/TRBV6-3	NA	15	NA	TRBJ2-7	CASSYSMPGLGEQYF	TGTGCCAGCAGTTACTCGATGCCGGGACTCGGCGAGCAGTACTTC
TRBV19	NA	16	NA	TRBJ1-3	CASSTYGGSSGNTIYF	TGTGCCAGTAGTACCTATGGGGGTTCTTCTGGAAACACCATATATTTT
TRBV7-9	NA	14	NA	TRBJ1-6	CASSLENRDSPLHF	TGTGCCAGCAGCTTAGAGAACCGGGATTCACCCCTCCACTTT
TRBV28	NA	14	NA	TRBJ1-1	CASSLARSLTEAFF	TGTGCCAGCAGTTTAGCCCGGTCCCTCACTGAAGCTTTCTTT
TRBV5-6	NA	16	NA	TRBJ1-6	CASSVVGDNYNSPLHF	TGTGCCAGCAGCGTTGTGGGGGACAACTATAATTCACCCCTCCACTTT
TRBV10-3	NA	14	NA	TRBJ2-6	CAIGSVSGANVLTF	TGTGCCATCGGATCAGTCTCTGGGGCCAACGTCCTGACTTTC
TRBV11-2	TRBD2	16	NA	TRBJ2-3	CASSYPAGGPPAGQYF	TGTGCCAGCAGCTACCCCGCGGGGGGCCCTCCTGCGGGGCAGTATTTT
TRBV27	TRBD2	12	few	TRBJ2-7	CASSPGGWEQYF	TGTGCCAGCAGTCCGGGGGGGTGGGAGCAGTACTTC
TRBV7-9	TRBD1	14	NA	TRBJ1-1	CASSSGQGHTEAFF	TGTGCCAGCAGCTCGGGACAGGGACATACTGAAGCTTTCTTT
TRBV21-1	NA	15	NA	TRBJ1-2	CASSKEPRRGQGKTF	TGTGCCAGCAGCAAAGAGCCTCGTAGAGGACAGGGAAAAACCTTC
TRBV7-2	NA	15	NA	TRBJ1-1	CASSTRRDLNTEAFF	TGTGCCAGCAGCACCCGGAGAGACTTGAACACTGAAGCTTTCTTT
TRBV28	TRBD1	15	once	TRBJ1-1	CASRPSDRDFAEAFF	TGTGCCAGCAGACCCTCGGACAGGGATTTCGCTGAAGCTTTCTTT
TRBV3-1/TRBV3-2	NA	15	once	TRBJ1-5	CASSQYATGNQPQHF	TGTGCCAGCAGCCAATATGCCACAGGGAACCAGCCCCAGCATTTT
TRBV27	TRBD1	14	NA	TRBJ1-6	CASSLKDRNSPLHF	TGTGCCAGCAGTTTAAAGGACAGGAATTCACCCCTCCACTTT
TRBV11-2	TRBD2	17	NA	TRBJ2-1	CASSAEPLADIYNEQFF	TGTGCCAGCAGCGCTGAACCTCTAGCGGATATCTACAATGAGCAGTTCTTC
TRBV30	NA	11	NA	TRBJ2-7	CAWSAAGTVYF	TGTGCCTGGAGTGCGGCCGGGACGGTTTACTTC
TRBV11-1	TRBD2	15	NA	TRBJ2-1	CASSLGLAGHNEQFF	TGTGCCAGCAGCTTGGGGCTAGCGGGCCACAATGAGCAGTTCTTC
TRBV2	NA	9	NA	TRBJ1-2	CASKGGYTF	TGTGCCAGCAAGGGCGGCTACACCTTC
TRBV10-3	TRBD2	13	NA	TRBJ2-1	CAILAGEGDEQFF	TGTGCCATCCTAGCGGGAGAAGGAGATGAGCAGTTCTTC
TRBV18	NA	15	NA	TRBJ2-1	CASSQEPSSSDEQFF	TGTGCCAGCTCTCAAGAACCGTCTTCGTCGGATGAGCAGTTCTTC
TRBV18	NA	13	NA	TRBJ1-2	CATTSQGNYGYTF	TGTGCCACCACGTCGCAGGGTAACTATGGCTACACCTTC
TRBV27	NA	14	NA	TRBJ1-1	CASSSGGFLTEAFF	TGTGCCAGCAGTAGCGGTGGATTTTTAACTGAAGCTTTCTTT
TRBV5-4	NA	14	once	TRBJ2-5	CASSDGYSGETQYF	TGTGCCAGCAGCGATGGCTATAGTGGAGAGACCCAGTACTTC
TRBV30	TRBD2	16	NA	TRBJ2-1	CASNPGTSGRGNEQFF	TGTGCCTCGAACCCCGGGACTAGCGGGAGGGGTAATGAGCAGTTCTTC
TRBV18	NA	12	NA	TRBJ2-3	CASSHSTDTQYF	TGTGCCAGCTCACATAGCACAGATACGCAGTATTTT
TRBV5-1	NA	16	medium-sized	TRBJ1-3	CASSQDSISSGNTIYF	TGCGCCAGCAGCCAAGACAGCATCTCCTCTGGAAACACCATATATTTT
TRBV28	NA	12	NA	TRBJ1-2	CARDRGVRGYTF	TGTGCCAGGGACCGAGGGGTTCGGGGCTACACCTTC
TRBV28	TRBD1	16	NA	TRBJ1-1	CASTQGDRGHDVGAFF	TGTGCCAGCACCCAAGGGGACAGGGGCCACGATGTGGGAGCTTTCTTT
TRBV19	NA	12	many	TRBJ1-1	CASMGGRAEAFF	TGTGCCAGTATGGGGGGCCGGGCTGAAGCTTTCTTT
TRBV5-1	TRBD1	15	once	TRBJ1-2	CASSLSLDRVYGYTF	TGCGCCAGCAGCTTGAGTTTGGACAGGGTCTATGGCTACACCTTC
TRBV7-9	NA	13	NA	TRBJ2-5	CASSLTIAKTQYF	TGTGCCAGCAGCTTAACTATAGCAAAGACCCAGTACTTC
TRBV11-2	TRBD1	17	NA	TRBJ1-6	CASSFYRGKIVTSPLHF	TGTGCCAGCAGCTTTTACAGGGGGAAGATAGTTACTTCACCCCTCCACTTT
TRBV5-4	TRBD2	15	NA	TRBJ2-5	CASSPRTSGQETQYF	TGTGCCAGCAGCCCTAGGACTAGCGGCCAAGAGACCCAGTACTTC
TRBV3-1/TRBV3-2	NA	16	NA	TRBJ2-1	CASSYKRIVSYNEQFF	TGTGCCAGCAGCTATAAGAGAATCGTCTCCTACAATGAGCAGTTCTTC
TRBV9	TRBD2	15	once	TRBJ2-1	CASSESGTSYNEQFF	TGTGCCAGCAGCGAGAGCGGGACTTCCTACAATGAGCAGTTCTTC
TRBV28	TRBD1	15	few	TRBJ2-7	CASSAPQGYDREQYF	TGTGCCAGCAGTGCTCCACAGGGGTACGATCGCGAGCAGTACTTC
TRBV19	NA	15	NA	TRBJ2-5	CASSLGWERWETQYF	TGTGCCAGTAGCCTGGGATGGGAGCGATGGGAGACCCAGTACTTC
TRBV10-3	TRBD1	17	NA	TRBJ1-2	CAISETEWGQGDLGYTF	TGTGCCATCAGTGAGACAGAGTGGGGACAGGGGGATCTTGGCTACACCTTC
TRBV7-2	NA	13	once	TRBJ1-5	CASSKPPGGPQHF	TGTGCCAGCAGCAAACCTCCAGGCGGGCCCCAGCATTTT
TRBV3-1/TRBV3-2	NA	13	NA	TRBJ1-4	CASSQQGGEKLFF	TGTGCCAGCAGCCAACAGGGAGGTGAAAAACTGTTTTTT
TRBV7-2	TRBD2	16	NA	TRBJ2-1	CASSLVVAGGPYEQFF	TGTGCCAGCAGCTTAGTAGTAGCGGGAGGGCCATATGAGCAGTTCTTC
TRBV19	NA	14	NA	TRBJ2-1	CASRAVREYNEQFF	TGTGCCAGCAGGGCCGTCAGGGAGTACAATGAGCAGTTCTTC
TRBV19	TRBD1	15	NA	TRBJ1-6	CASSPGTGWNSPLHF	TGTGCCAGTAGTCCCGGGACAGGGTGGAATTCACCCCTCCACTTT
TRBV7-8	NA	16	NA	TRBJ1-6	CASSSTGDGINSPLHF	TGTGCCAGCAGCTCTACTGGGGACGGAATAAATTCACCCCTCCACTTT